This record concerns one T cell receptor (beta chain) sequence. Treatment given: roughly 19 received Ad26.COV2.S at low or high dose, single or two shots; about 5 received placebo; per-sample allocation not given. On day 63 after the first injection, vaccine and placebo recipients gave samples. V lost 5 bases, J lost 2 bases, and 7 bases lay in between. The CDR3 is made up of 13 amino acids. This sample is part of a study of Ad26.COV2.S vaccination and SARS-CoV-2 variants. The data were produced by immunoSEQ multiplex PCR, yet TCRdb's version contains in-frame clones alone and is incomplete. The sample shows more than 350,000 clones, approximately 92% of them seen only once.

The origin of this receptor is a person between 18 and 59 years old who received the Ad26.COV2.S COVID-19 vaccine or a placebo. This rearrangement joins TRBV12-3 or TRBV12-4 to TRBJ1-5; D uncertain. The specimen was peripheral blood, collected in a trial of Ad26.COV2.S vaccine versus placebo. The CDR3 loop reads CASSPDGNQPQHF. The CDR3 bases are TGTGCCAGCAGTCCGGACGGCAATCAGCCCCAGCATTTT.